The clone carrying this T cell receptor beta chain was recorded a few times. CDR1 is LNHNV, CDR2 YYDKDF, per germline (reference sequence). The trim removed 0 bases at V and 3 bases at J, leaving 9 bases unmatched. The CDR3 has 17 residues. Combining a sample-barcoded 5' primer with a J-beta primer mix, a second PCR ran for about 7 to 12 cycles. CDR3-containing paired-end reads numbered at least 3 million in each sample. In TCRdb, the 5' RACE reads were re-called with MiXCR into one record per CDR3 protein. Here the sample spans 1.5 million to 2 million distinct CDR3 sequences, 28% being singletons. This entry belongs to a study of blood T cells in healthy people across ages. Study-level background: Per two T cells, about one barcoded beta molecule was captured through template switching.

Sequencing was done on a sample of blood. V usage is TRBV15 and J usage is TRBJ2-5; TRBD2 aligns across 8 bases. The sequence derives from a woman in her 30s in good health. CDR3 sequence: CATSRDDQRELEETQYF. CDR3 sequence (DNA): TGTGCCACCAGCAGAGACGACCAGCGGGAGCTGGAAGAGACCCAGTACTTC.